Each of the 27 T cell receptor beta chains below was sequenced from the same sample in a study of CD4 and CD8 cells across lung adenocarcinoma regions. TCRdb re-analysed the PCR reads in MiXCR, keeping a single row per CDR3 protein. The sample carries approximately 13,000 distinct CDR3 sequences, around 50% recorded once. The sequenced sample consisted of CD8+ T cells from the center of a lung tumor. Every receptor here comes from a female donor with lung adenocarcinoma. The CD4 and CD8 labels of this study may be unreliable.

Comment on this clonotype: Compared with germline, one end of the junction differs, possibly owing to a read error. The gene calls are TRBV12-3 or TRBV12-4 and TRBJ2-1, with 9 bases matching TRBD1. The CDR3 totals 15 residues. The CDR3: CASSPGTGLRNAQFF. For the CDR3, the DNA is TGTGCCAGCAGTCCCGGGACAGGGTTAAGGAATGCGCAGTTTTTT.

This clonotype turned up a few times. The germline gene is not matched at one end of the junction; a read error may be the cause. The chain couples TRBV6-5 to TRBJ2-1; tentatively, D is TRBD2 (6 bases). The CDR3 contains 15 residues. CDR1 MNHEY and CDR2 SVGAGI come from the germline V gene. CDR3 nucleotides: TGTGCCAGCAGATTCTCCGGGGCTAGCGCAGATGCGCAGTTTTTC. Amino acid sequence: CASRFSGASADAQFF.

This clonotype was counted ten times or more. CDR3 DNA sequence: TGTGCCAGCAGGGGTCCCCCGGGACAGGGAAGTACCGGGGAGCTGTTTTTT. It specifies CASRGPPGQGSTGELFF. The chain carries TRBV6-1 and TRBJ2-2, with TRBD1 matching over 9 bases. The CDR3 is made up of 17 amino acids. V gave up 6 bases and J gave up 5 bases; unmatched junction bases: 13. The germline CDR1 and CDR2 sequences are MNHNS and SASEGT.

V usage is TRBV10-3 and J usage is TRBJ1-2; D not certain. The length of the CDR3 is 14 residues. Germline CDR1 is ENHRY and CDR2 is SYGVKD. The V and J ends lost 10 bases and 6 bases respectively, with 21 bases between them. In nucleotides, the CDR3 is TGTGCCACCAAAAGAGGCCGTAGGTCGGATGGCTACACCTTC. Translation: CATKRGRRSDGYTF.

This clonotype appeared a few times. The chain carries TRBV7-2 and TRBJ1-1; the D is unclear. The CDR3 totals 16 residues. V was cut by 3 bases and J by 0 bases, with 14 bases left in between. Germline assignment: CDR1 SGHTA and CDR2 FQGNSA. The CDR3 sequence: CASSFGGLMVNTEAFF. CDR3 nucleotide sequence: TGTGCCAGCAGCTTCGGAGGGCTGATGGTGAACACTGAAGCTTTCTTT.

The chain is built from TRBV4-1 and TRBJ1-1; TRBD1 might be the D (5 bases). The CDR3 covers 16 residues. The germline gives CDR1 MGHRA, CDR2 YSYEKL. Trimming took 1 base from V and 1 from J, leaving 13 bases between them. The CDR3 coding sequence is TGCGCCAGCAGCCAAGTGTTAAGAAGGGGGAACACTGAAGCTTTCTTT. It translates to CASSQVLRRGNTEAFF.

A remark on this clonotype: The junction does not match germline at one end; this may be a read error. The chain recombines TRBV27 with TRBJ2-3; tentative D call: TRBD1 (6 bases). CDR1 and CDR2 (germline): MNHEY, SMNVEV (reference sequence). This CDR3 region has 14 residues. CDR3 residues: CAGSGGGFTETQYF. CDR3 bases: TGTGCGGGCAGTGGGGGCGGGTTCACAGAGACGCAGTATTTC.

This clonotype appeared once. V gene TRBV30 combines with J gene TRBJ2-1, with 8 bases matching TRBD2. V lost 3 bases, J lost 7 bases, and 11 bases stayed unmatched. CDR3 length: 15 amino acids. The germline gives CDR1 GTSNPN, CDR2 SVGIG (reference sequence). The CDR3 sequence: CAWSPGTRFMNEQFF. The CDR3 DNA sequence: TGTGCCTGGAGCCCTGGGACTAGATTCATGAATGAGCAGTTCTTC.

This clonotype is medium-sized (0.01 to 0.1%) in the sample. The rearrangement links TRBV12-3 or TRBV12-4 to TRBJ2-5, with D maybe TRBD2 (5 bases). V was pared by 5 bases and J by 4 bases, with 20 bases between. This CDR3 contains 16 residues. The DNA for the CDR3 is TGTGCCAGCAGTCCCACGGGCCCCGGACGGGGAGAGACCCAGTACTTC. Residues: CASSPTGPGRGETQYF.

The chain recombines TRBV4-1 with TRBJ2-1, with 11 nucleotides matching TRBD2. This CDR3 spans 15 amino acids. The V and J ends lost 3 bases and 2 bases, in that order; junction bases with no gene match: 0. Germline V lookup: CDR1 MGHRA, CDR2 YSYEKL. The CDR3 sequence is CASSHSGGAYNEQFF. The CDR3, as DNA: TGCGCCAGCAGCCATAGCGGGGGGGCCTACAATGAGCAGTTCTTC.

V gene TRBV7-2 combines with J gene TRBJ2-5, with D uncertain. Per germline, CDR1 SGHTA and CDR2 FQGNSA. The CDR3 has 15 amino acids. V lost 2 bases and J 0 bases, leaving 10 bases between the germline ends. The DNA for the CDR3 is TGTGCCAGCAGCTTAATCGGCAGGTACCAAGAGACCCAGTACTTC. It yields the protein CASSLIGRYQETQYF. Based on the CDR3 plus reference TRBV7-2 and TRBJ2-5, the full variable domain is GAGVSQSPSNKVTEKGKDVELRCDPISGHTALYWYRQSLGQGLEFLIYFQGNSAPDKSGLPSDRFSAERTGGSVSTLTIQRTQQEDSAVYLCASSLIGRYQETQYFGPGTRLLVL.

The genes are TRBV6-1 and TRBJ2-2; 9 bases match TRBD2. This CDR3 comprises 19 residues. CDR1 is MNHNS, CDR2 SASEGT, per germline. With V trimmed by 4 bases and J by 4 bases, 16 bases remained unmatched. The CDR3 DNA is TGTGCCAGCAGTGGGTCTGGAGCGGGAGGACGGGGAGGCACCGGGGAGCTGTTTTTT. Encoded protein: CASSGSGAGGRGGTGELFF.

The chain employs TRBV5-1 and TRBJ1-1; D is undetermined. V was pared by 4 bases and J by 4 bases, with 20 bases between. The V gene's germline CDR1 is SGHRS and CDR2 YFSETQ. The length of the CDR3 is 16 residues. The CDR3 spells CASSLPRGVFTTEAFF. The CDR3 DNA follows: TGCGCCAGCAGCCTCCCACGGGGAGTGTTCACCACTGAAGCTTTCTTT.

The V call is TRBV9, the J call TRBJ2-1; 7 bases line up with TRBD1. Losses at the gene ends were 6 bases for V and 4 bases for J; bases not matched to a gene: 10. CDR3 length: 15 residues. Germline V gene lookup returns CDR1 SGDLS and CDR2 YYNGEE. The CDR3 DNA follows: TGTGCCAGCACCCCGGGACAGACTACTTACAATGAGCAGTTCTTC. Protein sequence: CASTPGQTTYNEQFF.

By frequency in the sample, this clonotype is medium-sized. The chain recombines TRBV6-5 with TRBJ2-1, with 7 bases that match TRBD2. Germline V lookup: CDR1 MNHEY, CDR2 SVGAGI. The CDR3 totals 14 residues. Germline trimming cut 2 bases from V and 7 bases from J; bases unmatched to any gene: 5. In DNA, the CDR3 is TGTGCCAGCAGTTACAGCGGCGGGGGAAATGAGCAGTTCTTC. This sequence encodes CASSYSGGGNEQFF.

The chain has TRBV6-5 and TRBJ2-3, with no clear D. The germline CDR1 and CDR2 sequences are MNHEY and SVGAGI. The length of the CDR3 is 14 residues. Trimming took off 4 bases at V and 11 bases at J, with 19 bases between the two ends. The CDR3 DNA sequence: TGTGCCAGCAGTTCCCCCGGGTTGAGTTGGAAGCAGTATTTT. Translated: CASSSPGLSWKQYF.

This chain joins TRBV6-1 and TRBJ2-3; no clear D gene. The V gene lost 3 bases and the J gene lost 11 bases, with 18 bases spanning the gap. Germline CDR1 and CDR2: MNHNS and SASEGT. The CDR3 consists of 14 residues. Here the CDR3 reads CASSDQPIGYEQYF. CDR3 DNA: TGTGCCAGCAGTGACCAGCCGATTGGTTACGAGCAGTATTTT.

This clonotype counts as medium-sized. The CDR3 sequence: CASSLVVGGAYNEQFF. The CDR3 bases are TGTGCCAGCAGCTTAGTTGTCGGGGGGGCCTACAATGAGCAGTTCTTC. The chain joins TRBV7-2 to TRBJ2-1, with 8 bases lining up with TRBD2. The V gene's germline CDR1 is SGHTA and CDR2 FQGNSA. The trim removed 1 base at V and 2 bases at J, leaving 4 bases unmatched. The CDR3 has 16 residues. Variable domain in full (rest from reference TRBV7-2 and TRBJ2-1): GAGVSQSPSNKVTEKGKDVELRCDPISGHTALYWYRQSLGQGLEFLIYFQGNSAPDKSGLPSDRFSAERTGGSVSTLTIQRTQQEDSAVYLCASSLVVGGAYNEQFFGPGTRLTVL.

The chain combines TRBV20-1 with TRBJ2-5, with 11 bases lining up with TRBD2. J lost 1 base, V lost 6 bases, and 19 bases had no gene match. Germline-derived CDR1 and CDR2 are DFQATT and SNEGSKA (reference sequence). The CDR3 sequence is 19 residues long. CDR3 nucleotides: TGCAGTGCCATGGAAAAACCGGGACTAGCGGCTTGGGGCCAAGAGACCCAGTACTTC. Translation: CSAMEKPGLAAWGQETQYF.

J is TRBJ2-3 and V is TRBV4-1, with 10 bases fitting TRBD2. Germline V gene data show CDR1 as MGHRA and CDR2 as YSYEKL. The CDR3 extends over 16 amino acids. Trimming removed 5 bases from V and 6 bases from J; junction bases left unmatched: 11. The CDR3 here is CASSGLAGAVRDTQYF. As DNA, the CDR3 is TGCGCCAGCAGCGGCCTAGCGGGAGCCGTCAGGGATACGCAGTATTTT.

The V gene is TRBV6-5, the J gene TRBJ2-4; D tentatively reads TRBD1 or TRBD2 (5 bases each). The DNA end is a closer match to TRBJ2-3, so the J assignment may be wrong. Germline V CDR1 and CDR2: MNHEY, SVGAGI. The CDR3 extends over 16 amino acids. The CDR3 region has the DNA TGTCCGAGCAGTCCCTCGGGGCACTCAACCAAAAACATTCAGTATTTT. Translating gives CPSSPSGHSTKNIQYF.

The rearrangement links TRBV6-1 to TRBJ2-2; D not certain. CDR1 and CDR2 from the germline V gene are MNHNS and SASEGT. V lost 6 bases and J 5 bases, leaving 13 bases between the germline ends. This CDR3 has 14 residues. For the CDR3, the DNA is TGTGCCAGCAGAAGGACCCTGGGGACCGGGGAGCTGTTTTTT. Translated: CASRRTLGTGELFF.

This clonotype is medium-sized within its sample. This chain connects TRBV6-1 to TRBJ2-1; D is possibly TRBD2 (6 bases). Matching the DNA end better, TRBJ2-7 makes the J call doubtful. CDR3 size: 15 residues. Germline assignment: CDR1 MNHNS and CDR2 SASEGT. The CDR3 bases are TGTGCCAGCAGTGAATCGCAAACGGAGGGCTACGAGCAGTACTTC. This gives the protein CASSESQTEGYEQYF.

This clonotype was counted a few times. The chain has TRBV6-1 and TRBJ2-2; 8 bases match TRBD1. The CDR3 totals 14 residues. CDR1 is MNHNS and CDR2 is SASEGT in the germline V gene. V trimming: 7 bases; J trimming: 6 bases; junction bases outside the gene matches: 7. The CDR3 bases are TGTGCCAGCAAAGGACAGGGTGGGCCCGGGGAGCTGTTTTTT. It encodes CASKGQGGPGELFF.

The rearrangement joins TRBV11-1 to TRBJ1-1; TRBD1 agrees at 9 bases. The germline CDR1 and CDR2 sequences are SGHAT and FQDESV (reference sequence). The CDR3 loop spans 16 amino acids. V was clipped by 5 bases and J by 4 bases; unmatched bases: 11. In DNA form, the CDR3 reads TGTGCCAGCAGCCCCCGGGACAGGGAGTTCAGCACTGAAGCTTTCTTT. This codes for CASSPRDREFSTEAFF.

This clonotype was seen only a few times. In DNA, the CDR3 is TGTGCCATCAAAGGGGACTCAAGCTCCTACAATGAGCAGTTCTTC. It encodes CAIKGDSSSYNEQFF. The V gene is TRBV10-3, the J gene TRBJ2-1; perhaps TRBD2 as D (6 bases). V was pared by 7 bases and J by 0 bases, with 13 bases between. This CDR3 has 15 residues. Germline loops: CDR1 ENHRY, CDR2 SYGVKD.

This clonotype is termed medium-sized. V gene TRBV7-2 combines with J gene TRBJ2-3; 12 nucleotides line up with TRBD2. This CDR3 has 16 residues. V trimming: 4 bases; J trimming: 5 bases; junction bases outside the gene matches: 7. Germline loops: CDR1 SGHTA, CDR2 FQGNSA. CDR3 DNA: TGTGCCAGCAGCTCCTCTAGCGGGGGGGCCCAAGATACGCAGTATTTT. It specifies CASSSSSGGAQDTQYF.